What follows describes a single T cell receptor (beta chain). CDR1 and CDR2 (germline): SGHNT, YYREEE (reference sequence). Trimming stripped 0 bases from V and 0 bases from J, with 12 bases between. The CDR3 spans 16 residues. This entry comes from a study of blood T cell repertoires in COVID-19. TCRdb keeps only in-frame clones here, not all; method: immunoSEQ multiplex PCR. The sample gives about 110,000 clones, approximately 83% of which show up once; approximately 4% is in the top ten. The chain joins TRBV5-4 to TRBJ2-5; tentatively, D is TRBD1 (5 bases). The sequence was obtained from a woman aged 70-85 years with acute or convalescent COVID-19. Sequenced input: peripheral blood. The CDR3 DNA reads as TGTGCCAGCAGCTTGGTGGGGCGAGTTAACCAAGAGACCCAGTACTTC. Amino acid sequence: CASSLVGRVNQETQYF.